These 24 T cell receptor beta chains were sequenced from one sample in a study of patients and donors after allogeneic stem cell transplantation. TCRdb redid the calling of the RT-PCR reads with MiXCR, one entry per CDR3 protein. Here the sample spans roughly 880,000 distinct CDR3 sequences, approximately 18% being singletons. Input material: blood, either unsorted or a sorted T cell fraction (not recorded which). These receptors all come from a human donor who was either an allogeneic HSCT recipient or a stem cell or donor lymphocyte infusion donor (not recorded which). It is not recorded whose cells these are; they may come from a transplant donor.

This chain links TRBV27 with TRBJ2-1, with D perhaps matching TRBD2 (5 bases). V was pared by 1 base and J by 2 bases, with 9 bases between. This CDR3 is built from 15 residues. From germline, CDR1 is MNHEY and CDR2 SMNVEV (reference sequence). CDR3 residues: CASSLWSGPYNEQFF. CDR3 sequence (DNA): TGTGCCAGCAGTTTATGGAGCGGTCCCTACAATGAGCAGTTCTTC.

In this sample, this clonotype turned up many times. The chain recombines TRBV5-1 with TRBJ2-7; 10 bases are a match to TRBD2. CDR3 length: 14 residues. Germline CDR1 and CDR2: SGHRS and YFSETQ. J was trimmed by 2 bases and V by 5 bases; bases with no gene match: 4. CDR3 sequence reads: CASSFTSGAYEQYF. The CDR3 DNA reads TGCGCCAGCAGTTTCACTAGCGGGGCCTACGAGCAGTACTTC.

The chain carries TRBV6-1 and TRBJ1-6; D gene ambiguous. V gave up 0 bases and J gave up 7 bases, with 4 bases separating them. Germline V lookup: CDR1 MNHNS, CDR2 SASEGT. The CDR3 has 13 residues. The CDR3 DNA reads as TGTGCCAGCAGTGAAGCGCCAAATTCACCCCTCCACTTT. This sequence encodes CASSEAPNSPLHF.

The rearrangement links TRBV12-3 or TRBV12-4 to TRBJ1-2, with D possibly TRBD1 on 6 matching bases. The CDR3 has 14 amino acids. V lost 3 bases, J lost 4 bases, and 12 bases lay in between. The DNA of the CDR3 is TGTGCCAGCAGTTTCCAGGGGAAGGGCTATGGCTACACCTTC. This gives the protein CASSFQGKGYGYTF.

This clonotype has just a few counts. The J gene is TRBJ1-2, the V gene TRBV6-1, with D uncertain. CDR1 MNHNS and CDR2 SASEGT come from the germline V gene. Trimming took 0 bases from V and 4 from J, leaving 9 bases between them. The CDR3 loop spans 14 amino acids. CDR3 sequence (DNA): TGTGCCAGCAGTGAAGCGACGGTATTCTATGGCTACACCTTC. It is translated as CASSEATVFYGYTF.

This clonotype showed up many times. The rearrangement links TRBV12-3 or TRBV12-4 to TRBJ1-1; tentative D call: TRBD1 (5 bases). The CDR3 covers 11 residues. V was trimmed by 4 bases and J by 9 bases, leaving 9 bases between them. The CDR3: CASSSQGQAFF. In nucleotides, the CDR3 is TGTGCCAGCAGTTCGCAGGGACAAGCTTTCTTT.

This clonotype was seen a few times. The chain carries TRBV29-1 and TRBJ1-2; D is undetermined. CDR1 is SQVTM, CDR2 ANQGSEA, per germline. There are 14 residues in the CDR3. Trimming shortened V by 4 bases and J by 2 bases, and 14 bases separated the two germline ends. CDR3 sequence reads: CSVVSVRENYGYTF. The DNA for the CDR3 is TGCAGCGTTGTGTCGGTTCGGGAGAACTATGGCTACACCTTC.

This clonotype was counted only a few times. The rearrangement joins TRBV12-3 or TRBV12-4 to TRBJ2-1, with 8 bases that match TRBD2. The V gene end was trimmed by 6 bases and the J gene end by 0 bases; junction bases not matched to a gene: 7. The length of the CDR3 is 16 residues. This CDR3 is CASRSSGGSSYNEQFF. DNA of the CDR3: TGTGCCAGCAGATCCAGCGGGGGAAGCTCCTACAATGAGCAGTTCTTC.

This clonotype was counted at least ten times. J is TRBJ2-1 and V is TRBV12-3 or TRBV12-4; 10 nucleotides line up with TRBD2. Germline trimming cut 6 bases from V and 8 bases from J; bases unmatched to any gene: 10. The length of the CDR3 is 15 residues. The CDR3 is CASRLLAGYVDEQFF. Written as DNA, the CDR3 is TGTGCCAGCAGGTTACTAGCGGGGTATGTCGATGAGCAGTTCTTC.

The CDR3 sequence: CASGQVHYEQYF. The CDR3, as DNA: TGTGCCAGCGGACAGGTCCACTACGAGCAGTACTTC. The chain links TRBV7-9 to TRBJ2-7, with 7 bases aligning to TRBD1. The germline gives CDR1 SEHNR, CDR2 FQNEAQ (reference sequence). This CDR3 is built from 12 residues. J gave up 3 bases and V 8 bases, and 4 bases lay outside the gene matches.

There are a few counts of this clonotype. The V call is TRBV19, the J call TRBJ1-2; 8 bases match TRBD1. The CDR3 runs to 13 residues. CDR1 is LNHDA and CDR2 is SQIVND in the germline V gene (reference sequence). Trimming took 8 bases from V and 4 from J; bases not matched to a gene: 6. CDR3 region: CASSTGQVYGYTF. In DNA, the CDR3 is TGTGCCAGTTCGACGGGACAGGTCTATGGCTACACCTTC. The full variable domain, its missing parts supplied by reference TRBV19 and TRBJ1-2, is DGGITQSPKYLFRKEGQNVTLSCEQNLNHDAMYWYRQDPGQGLRLIYYSQIVNDFQKGDIAEGYSVSREKKESFPLTVTSAQKNPTAFYLCASSTGQVYGYTFGSGTRLTVV.

In this sample, this clonotype turned up a few times. V and J are TRBV2 and TRBJ2-2; D unresolved. The germline V gene encodes CDR1 SNHLY and CDR2 FYNNEI. V gave up 4 bases and J gave up 0 bases, with 9 bases separating them. This CDR3 has 15 residues. The CDR3 loop is CASSASSANTGELFF. As DNA, the CDR3 is TGTGCCAGCAGTGCGAGCAGCGCGAACACCGGGGAGCTGTTTTTT.

The chain recombines TRBV10-3 with TRBJ2-6, with 10 bases lining up with TRBD2. The V gene's germline CDR1 is ENHRY and CDR2 SYGVKD. V was clipped by 7 bases and J by 4 bases; unmatched bases: 10. This CDR3 contains 17 residues. CDR3: CAITVAGGPGGANVLTF. CDR3 DNA: TGTGCCATCACGGTAGCGGGAGGTCCGGGAGGGGCCAACGTCCTGACTTTC.

The V and J genes are TRBV5-1 and TRBJ2-3; 10 bases are a match to TRBD2. The V gene end was trimmed by 5 bases and the J gene end by 0 bases; junction bases not matched to a gene: 3. CDR3 size: 15 residues. The V gene's germline CDR1 is SGHRS and CDR2 YFSETQ. In DNA form, the CDR3 reads TGCGCCAGCAGAGGAGCGGGGGGGAGCACAGATACGCAGTATTTT. Translated, it gives CASRGAGGSTDTQYF.

V and J are TRBV20-1 and TRBJ2-7, with TRBD2 matching over 8 bases. Losses at the gene ends were 4 bases for V and 6 bases for J; bases not matched to a gene: 11. The CDR3 totals 14 residues. CDR1 is DFQATT, CDR2 SNEGSKA, per germline (reference sequence). CDR3 residues: CSATPQREFSEQYF. The CDR3 DNA reads TGCAGTGCTACCCCTCAGCGGGAGTTCTCCGAGCAGTACTTC.

J is TRBJ1-5 and V is TRBV5-6; 9 nucleotides match TRBD1. The V gene's germline CDR1 is SGHDT and CDR2 YYEEEE. Trimming cost V 3 bases and J 4 bases; bases outside gene matches: 5. This CDR3 comprises 15 residues. This chain's CDR3 is CASSSGTGKNQPQHF. CDR3 sequence (DNA): TGTGCCAGCAGCTCTGGGACAGGGAAGAATCAGCCCCAGCATTTT.

J is TRBJ2-5 and V is TRBV5-1; D remains unclear. This CDR3 region has 14 residues. Germline V lookup: CDR1 SGHRS, CDR2 YFSETQ. Trimming left V 5 bases short and J 1 base short, with 12 bases between. The CDR3 DNA follows: TGCGCCAGCAGTTACGGACGTAGCCAAGAGACCCAGTACTTC. Its translation: CASSYGRSQETQYF.

This clonotype occurred a few times. The gene calls are TRBV20-1 and TRBJ2-3; 10 bases map to TRBD2. Germline CDR1 and CDR2: DFQATT and SNEGSKA (reference sequence). The J segment lost 5 bases and the V segment lost 5 bases, leaving 4 bases of the junction unmatched. The CDR3 runs 13 residues. CDR3 DNA sequence: TGCAGTGCTGAACTAGCGGGGCAAGATACGCAGTATTTT. Its protein product is CSAELAGQDTQYF.

V gene TRBV12-3 or TRBV12-4 combines with J gene TRBJ2-7; D might be TRBD2 (6 bases). Trimming removed 10 bases from V and 2 bases from J, with 15 bases in between. There are 13 residues in the CDR3. The CDR3 DNA follows: TGTGCCACCGCTGCGGGACGCACCTACGAGCAGTACTTC. This encodes CATAAGRTYEQYF.

The chain employs TRBV4-1 and TRBJ2-7; 7 bases map to TRBD1. This CDR3 comprises 18 residues. The germline V gene encodes CDR1 MGHRA and CDR2 YSYEKL. Trimming took 2 bases from V and 0 from J; bases not matched to a gene: 13. DNA for the CDR3: TGCGCCAGCAGCCAATTTACAGACAGGGTAACGAGCTCCTACGAGCAGTACTTC. Translation gives CASSQFTDRVTSSYEQYF.

The J gene is TRBJ1-1, the V gene TRBV7-2; D unclear. V lost 2 bases and J lost 5, with 12 bases in between. This CDR3 comprises 14 residues. Germline-derived CDR1 and CDR2 are SGHTA and FQGNSA. CDR3 in amino acids: CASSLSRARTEAFF. Here the CDR3 DNA reads TGTGCCAGCAGCTTATCGCGGGCTCGTACTGAAGCTTTCTTT. Filled out from reference TRBV7-2 and TRBJ1-1, the complete variable domain reads GAGVSQSPSNKVTEKGKDVELRCDPISGHTALYWYRQSLGQGLEFLIYFQGNSAPDKSGLPSDRFSAERTGGSVSTLTIQRTQQEDSAVYLCASSLSRARTEAFFGQGTRLTVV.

CDR3 amino acids: CASSSGREEGDYGYTF. The DNA of the CDR3 is TGTGCCAGCAGCTCCGGCAGGGAGGAAGGGGACTATGGCTACACCTTC. The chain has TRBV6-1 and TRBJ1-2; D is perhaps TRBD1 (5 bases). This CDR3 contains 16 residues. The germline V gene has CDR1 MNHNS and CDR2 SASEGT. Trimming shortened V by 6 bases and J by 3 bases, and 20 bases separated the two germline ends.

This clonotype was counted at least ten times. V gene TRBV12-3 or TRBV12-4 combines with J gene TRBJ1-3; D is possibly TRBD1 (6 bases). CDR3 size: 15 residues. V was clipped by 3 bases and J by 8 bases, with 17 bases between them. Written as DNA, the CDR3 is TGTGCCAGCAGTTTTACCGGGACGGAGGGGGACACCATATATTTT. As protein: CASSFTGTEGDTIYF.

This clonotype occurred a few times. The CDR3 DNA is TGTGCCAGCAGCTTGTACACCTACACTGAAGCTTTCTTT. Translated: CASSLYTYTEAFF. The V and J genes are TRBV7-9 and TRBJ1-1; D gene uncertain. V was pared by 3 bases and J by 3 bases, with 8 bases between. Germline CDR1 is SEHNR and CDR2 is FQNEAQ (reference sequence). CDR3 length: 13 residues.